What follows are 7 T cell receptor beta chains derived from one specimen sequenced in a study of T cells in Graves' hyperthyroidism and ophthalmopathy. RNA transcripts yielded amplified TCR beta CDR3 regions. First-round RT-PCR of the TCR CDR3 relied on the HTBI primer set. TCRdb called the multiplex PCR reads again in MiXCR, with one record for every CDR3 protein. Among roughly 380,000 distinct CDR3 sequences, around an eighth were seen once, and the ten largest hold around 20%. Sample: blood. The source of these receptors is a man aged 25 to 40 with Graves' hyperthyroidism that later progressed to Graves' ophthalmopathy.

This clonotype came up a few times. The chain carries TRBV20-1 and TRBJ2-1, with D unresolved. The germline gives CDR1 DFQATT, CDR2 SNEGSKA (reference sequence). The CDR3 spans 11 residues. V gave up 7 bases and J gave up 6 bases, with 10 bases separating them. The CDR3 DNA reads TGCAGTGGGGCCCGAGCCAATGAGCAGTTCTTC. Translated: CSGARANEQFF.

This clonotype was seen at least ten times. The genes are TRBV7-2 and TRBJ2-5; 12 bases map to TRBD2. Germline values: CDR1 SGHTA, CDR2 FQGNSA. CDR3 size: 15 residues. With V trimmed by 1 base and J by 3 bases, 0 bases remained unmatched. Written as DNA, the CDR3 is TGTGCCAGCAGCTTAGGACTAGCGGGAGAAGAGACCCAGTACTTC. It yields the protein CASSLGLAGEETQYF.

V is TRBV4-1 and J is TRBJ2-2; a possible D gene is TRBD2 (6 bases). The CDR3 spans 15 residues. The V and J ends lost 1 base and 6 bases respectively, with 12 bases between them. Germline V CDR1 and CDR2: MGHRA, YSYEKL. The CDR3 DNA sequence: TGCGCCAGCAGCCAAGCCAGTTGGGGGGCCGGGGAGCTGTTTTTT. It specifies CASSQASWGAGELFF.

In this sample, this clonotype turned up many times. The genes are TRBV28 and TRBJ1-2; perhaps TRBD1 as D (5 bases). CDR1 and CDR2 from the germline V gene are MDHEN and SYDVKM. The CDR3 covers 13 residues. V was shortened by 5 bases and J by 8 bases, with 15 bases between the two germline ends. In DNA, the CDR3 is TGTGCCAGCAGTGAGGATACAGGTGGAGGCTACACCTTC. Amino acids: CASSEDTGGGYTF.

This clonotype was observed many times. V is TRBV30 and J is TRBJ1-3; D is uncertain. The CDR3 has 12 residues. Per the germline V gene, CDR1 is GTSNPN and CDR2 is SVGIG (reference sequence). Trimming stripped 2 bases from V and 4 bases from J, with 6 bases between. The CDR3 sequence is CAWSPRGNTIYF. CDR3 DNA: TGTGCCTGGAGTCCCAGGGGAAACACCATATATTTT.

This clonotype was observed a few times. The chain couples TRBV6-1 to TRBJ2-7; D may be TRBD1 (5 bases). This CDR3 comprises 14 residues. V lost 7 bases and J lost 2, with 15 bases in between. Germline-derived CDR1 and CDR2 are MNHNS and SASEGT. CDR3 sequence (DNA): TGTGCCAGCACCAGCAGGGAAGCGACCTACGAGCAGTACTTC. Encoded protein: CASTSREATYEQYF.

In its sample, this clonotype was seen a few times. The V and J genes are TRBV20-1 and TRBJ2-3, with D hard to call. Germline V gives CDR1 DFQATT, CDR2 SNEGSKA (reference sequence). V shed 5 bases and J shed 2 bases, with 11 bases lying between them. The CDR3 runs 13 residues. CDR3 bases: TGCAGTGCTCCCGGACCCCTCACAGATACGCAGTATTTT. Translating gives CSAPGPLTDTQYF.